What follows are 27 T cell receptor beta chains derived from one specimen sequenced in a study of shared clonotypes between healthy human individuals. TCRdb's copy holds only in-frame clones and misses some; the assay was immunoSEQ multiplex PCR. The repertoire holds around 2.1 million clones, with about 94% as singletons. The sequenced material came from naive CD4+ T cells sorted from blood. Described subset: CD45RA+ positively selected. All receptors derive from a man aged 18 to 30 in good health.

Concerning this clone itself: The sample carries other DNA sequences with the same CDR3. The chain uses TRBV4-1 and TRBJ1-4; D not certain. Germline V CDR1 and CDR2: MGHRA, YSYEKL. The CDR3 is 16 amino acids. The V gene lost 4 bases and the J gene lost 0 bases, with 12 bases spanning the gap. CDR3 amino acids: CASSPGTAATNEKLFF. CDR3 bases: TGCGCCAGCAGCCCCGGCACAGCAGCAACTAATGAAAAACTGTTTTTT.

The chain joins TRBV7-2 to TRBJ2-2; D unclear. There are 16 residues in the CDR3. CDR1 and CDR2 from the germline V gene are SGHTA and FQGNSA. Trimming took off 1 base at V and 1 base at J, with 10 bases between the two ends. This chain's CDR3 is CASSLGGSGNTGELFF. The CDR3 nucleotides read TGTGCCAGCAGCTTAGGTGGTAGTGGGAACACCGGGGAGCTGTTTTTT.

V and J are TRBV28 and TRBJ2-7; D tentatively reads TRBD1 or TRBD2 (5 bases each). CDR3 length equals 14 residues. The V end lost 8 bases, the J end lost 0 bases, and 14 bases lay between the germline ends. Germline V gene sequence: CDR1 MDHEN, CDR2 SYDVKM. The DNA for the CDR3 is TGTGCCAGCCTTTCTGGGGGAAGCTCCTACGAGCAGTACTTC. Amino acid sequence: CASLSGGSSYEQYF.

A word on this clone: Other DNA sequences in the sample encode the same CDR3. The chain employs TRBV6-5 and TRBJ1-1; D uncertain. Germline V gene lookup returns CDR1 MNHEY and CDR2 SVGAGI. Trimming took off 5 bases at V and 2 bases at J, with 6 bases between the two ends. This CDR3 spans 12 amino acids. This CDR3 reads CASSKGNTEAFF. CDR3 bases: TGTGCCAGCAGTAAGGGAAACACTGAAGCTTTCTTT.

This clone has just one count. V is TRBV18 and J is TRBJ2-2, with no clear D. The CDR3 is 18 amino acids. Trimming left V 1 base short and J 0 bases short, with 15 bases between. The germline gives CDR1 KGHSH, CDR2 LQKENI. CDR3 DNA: TGTGCCAGCTCACCACGGCCGGTCGGTCCCTCGAACACCGGGGAGCTGTTTTTT. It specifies CASSPRPVGPSNTGELFF.

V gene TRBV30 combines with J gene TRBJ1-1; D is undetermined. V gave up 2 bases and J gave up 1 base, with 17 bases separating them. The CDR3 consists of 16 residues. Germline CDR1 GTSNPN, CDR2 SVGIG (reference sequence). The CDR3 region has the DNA TGTGCCTGGAGTACCCCAAGGGCCGACCGGAACACTGAAGCTTTCTTT. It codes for CAWSTPRADRNTEAFF. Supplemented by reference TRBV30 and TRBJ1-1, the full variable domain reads SQTIHQWPATLVQPVGSPLSLECTVEGTSNPNLYWYRQAAGRGLQLLFYSVGIGQISSEVPQNLSASRPQDRQFILSSKKLLLSDSGFYLCAWSTPRADRNTEAFFGQGTRLTVV.

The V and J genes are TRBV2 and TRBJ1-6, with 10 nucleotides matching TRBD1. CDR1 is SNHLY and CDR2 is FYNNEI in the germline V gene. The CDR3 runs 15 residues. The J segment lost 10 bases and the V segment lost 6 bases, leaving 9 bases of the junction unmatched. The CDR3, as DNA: TGTGCCAGCAGCCCTCTGGGACAGGGGACGTCACCCCTCCACTTT. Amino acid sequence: CASSPLGQGTSPLHF.

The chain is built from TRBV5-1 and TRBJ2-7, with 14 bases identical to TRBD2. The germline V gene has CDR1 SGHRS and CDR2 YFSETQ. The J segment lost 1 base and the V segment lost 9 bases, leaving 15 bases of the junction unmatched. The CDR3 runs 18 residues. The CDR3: CAIPLGQGTSGSSYEQYF. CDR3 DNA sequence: TGCGCCATCCCCCTGGGACAGGGGACTAGCGGGAGTTCCTACGAGCAGTACTTC.

CDR3 loop: CASTRSSGSYNEQFF. The CDR3 nucleotides read TGTGCCAGTACACGGTCTAGCGGGAGTTACAATGAGCAGTTCTTC. V gene TRBV19 combines with J gene TRBJ2-1; the match to TRBD2 covers 10 bases. V was pared by 7 bases and J by 4 bases, with 7 bases of the junction left unmatched. The CDR3 spans 15 residues. The germline gives CDR1 LNHDA, CDR2 SQIVND (reference sequence).

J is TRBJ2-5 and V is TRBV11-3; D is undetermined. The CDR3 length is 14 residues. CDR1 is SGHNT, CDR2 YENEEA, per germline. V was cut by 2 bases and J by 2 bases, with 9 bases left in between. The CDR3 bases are TGTGCCAGCAGCTTACCGGGTATTCAAGAGACCCAGTACTTC. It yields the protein CASSLPGIQETQYF.

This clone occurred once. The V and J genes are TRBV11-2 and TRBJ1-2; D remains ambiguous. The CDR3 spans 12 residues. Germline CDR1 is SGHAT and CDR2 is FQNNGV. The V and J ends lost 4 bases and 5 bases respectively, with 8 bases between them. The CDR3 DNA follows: TGTGCCAGCAGCTCCGTTGGATATGGCTACACCTTC. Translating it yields CASSSVGYGYTF.

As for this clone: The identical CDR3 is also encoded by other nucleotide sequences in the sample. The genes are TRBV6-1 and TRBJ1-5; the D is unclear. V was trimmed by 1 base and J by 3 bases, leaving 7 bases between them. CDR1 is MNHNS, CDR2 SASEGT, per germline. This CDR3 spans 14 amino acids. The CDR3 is CASSEGNFNQPQHF. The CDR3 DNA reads TGTGCCAGCAGTGAAGGAAATTTCAATCAGCCCCAGCATTTT.

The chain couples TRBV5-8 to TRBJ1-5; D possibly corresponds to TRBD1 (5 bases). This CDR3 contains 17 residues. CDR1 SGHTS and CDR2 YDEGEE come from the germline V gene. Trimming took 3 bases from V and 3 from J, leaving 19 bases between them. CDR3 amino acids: CASSWGLWREDNQPQHF. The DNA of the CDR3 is TGTGCCAGCAGCTGGGGACTTTGGAGGGAAGACAATCAGCCCCAGCATTTT.

The CDR3 DNA reads as TGTGCCAGCAGCTTCCGGGACAGGTACCAAGAGACCCAGTACTTC. This translates into CASSFRDRYQETQYF. The chain has TRBV5-6 and TRBJ2-5; 8 positions match TRBD1. The CDR3 is 15 residues long. Per germline, CDR1 SGHDT and CDR2 YYEEEE. J lost 0 bases, V lost 2 bases, and 3 bases had no gene match.

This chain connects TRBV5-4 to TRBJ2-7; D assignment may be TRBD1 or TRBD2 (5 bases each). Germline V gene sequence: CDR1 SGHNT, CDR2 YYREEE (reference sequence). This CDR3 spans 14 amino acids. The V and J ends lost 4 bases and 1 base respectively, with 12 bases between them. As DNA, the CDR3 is TGTGCCAGCAGCCGGGACCCTTCTTCCTACGAGCAGTACTTC. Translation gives CASSRDPSSYEQYF.

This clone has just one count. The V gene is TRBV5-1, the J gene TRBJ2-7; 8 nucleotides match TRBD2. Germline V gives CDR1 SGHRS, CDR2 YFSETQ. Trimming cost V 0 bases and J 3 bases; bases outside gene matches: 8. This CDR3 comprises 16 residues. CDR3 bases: TGCGCCAGCAGCTTGGCCAGCGGTAGCGGGAACTACGAGCAGTACTTC. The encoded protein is CASSLASGSGNYEQYF.

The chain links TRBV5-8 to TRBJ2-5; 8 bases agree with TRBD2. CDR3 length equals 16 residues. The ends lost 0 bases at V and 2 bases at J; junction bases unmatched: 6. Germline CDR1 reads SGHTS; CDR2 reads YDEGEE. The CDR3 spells CASSLGRGGVQETQYF. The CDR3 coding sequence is TGTGCCAGCAGCTTGGGACGGGGGGGCGTTCAAGAGACCCAGTACTTC.

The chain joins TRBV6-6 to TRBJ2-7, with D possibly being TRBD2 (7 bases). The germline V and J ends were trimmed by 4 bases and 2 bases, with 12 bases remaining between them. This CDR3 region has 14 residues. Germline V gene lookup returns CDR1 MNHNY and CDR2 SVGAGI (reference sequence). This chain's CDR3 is CASSLGGGTYEQYF. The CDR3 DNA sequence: TGTGCCAGCAGTTTAGGGGGAGGGACCTACGAGCAGTACTTC.

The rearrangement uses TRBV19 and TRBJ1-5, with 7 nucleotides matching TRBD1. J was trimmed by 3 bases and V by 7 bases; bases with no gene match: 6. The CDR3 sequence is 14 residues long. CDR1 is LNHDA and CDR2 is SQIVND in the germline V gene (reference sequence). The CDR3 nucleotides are TGTGCCAGTAAAAGGGGGCAGAACAATCAGCCCCAGCATTTT. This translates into CASKRGQNNQPQHF.

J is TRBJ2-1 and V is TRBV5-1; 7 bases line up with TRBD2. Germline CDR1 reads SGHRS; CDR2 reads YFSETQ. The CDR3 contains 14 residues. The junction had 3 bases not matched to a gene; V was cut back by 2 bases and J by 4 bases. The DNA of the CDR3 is TGCGCCAGCAGCTTTGGGCGGGAGTACAATGAGCAGTTCTTC. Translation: CASSFGREYNEQFF.

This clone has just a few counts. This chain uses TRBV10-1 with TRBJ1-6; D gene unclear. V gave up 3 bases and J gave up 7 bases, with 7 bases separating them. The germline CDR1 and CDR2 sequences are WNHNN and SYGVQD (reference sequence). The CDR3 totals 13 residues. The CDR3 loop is CASSEGLNSPLHF. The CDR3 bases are TGCGCCAGCAGTGAAGGCCTAAATTCACCCCTCCACTTT.

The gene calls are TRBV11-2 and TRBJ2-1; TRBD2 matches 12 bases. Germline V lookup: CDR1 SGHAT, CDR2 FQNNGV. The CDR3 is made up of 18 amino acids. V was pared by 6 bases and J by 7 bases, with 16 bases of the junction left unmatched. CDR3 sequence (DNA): TGTGCCAGCAGTGCTAGGGTTAGACTAGCGGGGGTTTGGAATGAGCAGTTCTTC. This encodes CASSARVRLAGVWNEQFF. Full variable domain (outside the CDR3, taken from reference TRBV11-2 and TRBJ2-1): EAGVAQSPRYKIIEKRQSVAFWCNPISGHATLYWYQQILGQGPKLLIQFQNNGVVDDSQLPKDRFSAERLKGVDSTLKIQPAKLEDSAVYLCASSARVRLAGVWNEQFFGPGTRLTVL.

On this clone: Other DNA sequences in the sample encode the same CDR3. The CDR3 protein is CASSLAGNYGYTF. The CDR3 DNA follows: TGTGCCAGCAGTTTGGCGGGGAACTATGGCTACACCTTC. V usage is TRBV28 and J usage is TRBJ1-2; no firm D call. Deletions cut 3 bases from V and 2 bases from J, with 7 bases between. The CDR3 covers 13 residues. Looked up from germline, CDR1 is MDHEN and CDR2 is SYDVKM.

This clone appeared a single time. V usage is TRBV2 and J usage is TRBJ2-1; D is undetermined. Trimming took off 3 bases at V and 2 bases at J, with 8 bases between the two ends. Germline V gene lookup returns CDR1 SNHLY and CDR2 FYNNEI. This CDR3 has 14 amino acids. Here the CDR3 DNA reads TGTGCCAGCAGTGAGGTCGGGCCCTACAATGAGCAGTTCTTC. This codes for CASSEVGPYNEQFF. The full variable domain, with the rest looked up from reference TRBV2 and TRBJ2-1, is EPEVTQTPSHQVTQMGQEVILRCVPISNHLYFYWYRQILGQKVEFLVSFYNNEISEKSEIFDDQFSVERPDGSNFTLKIRSTKLEDSAMYFCASSEVGPYNEQFFGPGTRLTVL.

As DNA, the CDR3 is TGTGCCACCAGCAGATGGCTATTAGAAGAGACCCAGTACTTC. Encoded protein: CATSRWLLEETQYF. The V gene is TRBV15, the J gene TRBJ2-5; D remains ambiguous. The CDR3 length is 14 residues. V was cut by 2 bases and J by 3 bases, with 10 bases left in between. CDR1 is LNHNV and CDR2 is YYDKDF in the germline V gene (reference sequence). The whole variable domain, remainder taken from reference TRBV15 and TRBJ2-5, is DAMVIQNPRYQVTQFGKPVTLSCSQTLNHNVMYWYQQKSSQAPKLLFHYYDKDFNNEADTPDNFQSRRPNTSFCFLDIRSPGLGDTAMYLCATSRWLLEETQYFGPGTRLLVL.

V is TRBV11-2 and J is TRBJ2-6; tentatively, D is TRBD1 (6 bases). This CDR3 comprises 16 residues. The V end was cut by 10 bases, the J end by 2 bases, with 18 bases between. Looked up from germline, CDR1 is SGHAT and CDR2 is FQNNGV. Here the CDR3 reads CATTSGVGPGANVLTF. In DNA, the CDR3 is TGTGCCACCACCTCAGGGGTAGGACCTGGGGCCAACGTCCTGACTTTC. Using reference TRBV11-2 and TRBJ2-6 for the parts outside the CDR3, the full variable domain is EAGVAQSPRYKIIEKRQSVAFWCNPISGHATLYWYQQILGQGPKLLIQFQNNGVVDDSQLPKDRFSAERLKGVDSTLKIQPAKLEDSAVYLCATTSGVGPGANVLTFGAGSRLTVL.

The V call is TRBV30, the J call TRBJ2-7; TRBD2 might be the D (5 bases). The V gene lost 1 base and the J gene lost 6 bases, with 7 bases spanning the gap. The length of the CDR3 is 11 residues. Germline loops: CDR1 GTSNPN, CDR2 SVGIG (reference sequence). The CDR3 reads CAWSERVEQYF. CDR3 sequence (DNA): TGTGCCTGGAGTGAGAGGGTCGAGCAGTACTTC.